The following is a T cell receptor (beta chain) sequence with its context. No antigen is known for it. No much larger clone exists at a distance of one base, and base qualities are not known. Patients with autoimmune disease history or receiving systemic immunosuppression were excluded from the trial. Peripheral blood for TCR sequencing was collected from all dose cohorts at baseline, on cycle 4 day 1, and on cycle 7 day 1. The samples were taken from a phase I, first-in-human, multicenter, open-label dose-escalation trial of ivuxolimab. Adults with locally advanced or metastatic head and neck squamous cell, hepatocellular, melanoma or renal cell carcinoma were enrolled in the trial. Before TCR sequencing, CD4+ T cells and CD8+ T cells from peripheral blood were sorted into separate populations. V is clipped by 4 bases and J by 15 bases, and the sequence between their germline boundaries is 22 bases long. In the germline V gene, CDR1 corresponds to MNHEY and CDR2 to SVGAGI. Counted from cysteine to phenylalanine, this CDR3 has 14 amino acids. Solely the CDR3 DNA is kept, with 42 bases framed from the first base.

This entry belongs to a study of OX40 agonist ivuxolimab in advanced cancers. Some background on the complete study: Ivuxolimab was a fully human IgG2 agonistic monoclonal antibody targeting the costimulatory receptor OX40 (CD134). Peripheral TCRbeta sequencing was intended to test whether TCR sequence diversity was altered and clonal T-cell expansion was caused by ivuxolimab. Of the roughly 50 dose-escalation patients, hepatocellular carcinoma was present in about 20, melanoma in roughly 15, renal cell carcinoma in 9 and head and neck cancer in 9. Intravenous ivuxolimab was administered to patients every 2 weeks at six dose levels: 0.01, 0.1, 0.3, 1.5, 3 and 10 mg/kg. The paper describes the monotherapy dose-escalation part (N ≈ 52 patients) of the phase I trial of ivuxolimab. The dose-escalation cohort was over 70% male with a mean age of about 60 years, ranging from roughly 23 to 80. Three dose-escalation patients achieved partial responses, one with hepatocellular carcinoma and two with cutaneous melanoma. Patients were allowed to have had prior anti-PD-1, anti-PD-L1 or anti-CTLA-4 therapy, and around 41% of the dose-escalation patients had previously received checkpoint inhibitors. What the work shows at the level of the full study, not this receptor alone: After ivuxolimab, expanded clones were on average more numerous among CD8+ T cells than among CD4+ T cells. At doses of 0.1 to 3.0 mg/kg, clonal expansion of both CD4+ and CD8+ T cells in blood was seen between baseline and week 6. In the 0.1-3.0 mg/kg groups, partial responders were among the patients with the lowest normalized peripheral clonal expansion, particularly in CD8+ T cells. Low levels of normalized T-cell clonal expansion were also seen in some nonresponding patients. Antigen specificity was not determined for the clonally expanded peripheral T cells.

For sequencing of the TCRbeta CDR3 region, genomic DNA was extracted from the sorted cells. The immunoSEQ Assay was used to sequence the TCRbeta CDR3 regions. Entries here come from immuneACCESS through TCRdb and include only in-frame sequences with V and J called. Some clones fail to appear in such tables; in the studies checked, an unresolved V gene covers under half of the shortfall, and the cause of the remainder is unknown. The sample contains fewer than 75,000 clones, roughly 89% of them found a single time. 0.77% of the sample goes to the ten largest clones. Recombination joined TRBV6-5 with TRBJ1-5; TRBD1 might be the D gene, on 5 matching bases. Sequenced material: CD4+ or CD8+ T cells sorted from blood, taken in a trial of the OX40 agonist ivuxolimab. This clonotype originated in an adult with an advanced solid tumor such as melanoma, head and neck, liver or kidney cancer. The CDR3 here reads CASSSSISFGHRHF. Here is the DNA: TGTGCCAGCAGTTCCTCTATCAGTTTCGGACACCGGCATTTT.